This T cell receptor (beta chain) is from a study of T cells in women clearing cervical HPV infection. Study as a whole: Case blood drawn at lesion detection; control blood after infection cleared.

The method was immunoSEQ multiplex PCR; TCRdb's version includes in-frame clones alone and lacks a portion of them. Found here are roughly 35,000 clones; the top ten clones hold around 4%. The CDR3 runs to 15 residues. The V end was cut by 3 bases, the J end by 3 bases, with 14 bases between. CDR1 is GTSNPN, CDR2 SVGIG, per germline (reference sequence). Points on this clone: Coverage ceases 3 residues before the CDR3 finishes, and the germline J gene fills in the end.

What was sequenced was blood buffy coat. The rearrangement joins TRBV30 to TRBJ1-4, with D perhaps matching TRBD1 (6 bases). This receptor was obtained from a woman aged 18 to 75 with a cervical HPV16 infection that either progressed to CIN3+ or cleared (not recorded which). CDR3 loop: CAWRLPTGANEKLFF. The DNA read from the CDR3 is TGTGCCTGGAGGTTACCGACAGGAGCTAATGAAAAA. Based on the CDR3 plus reference TRBV30 and TRBJ1-4, the full variable domain is SQTIHQWPATLVQPVGSPLSLECTVEGTSNPNLYWYRQAAGRGLQLLFYSVGIGQISSEVPQNLSASRPQDRQFILSSKKLLLSDSGFYLCAWRLPTGANEKLFFGSGTQLSVL.